This entry lists 17 T cell receptor beta chains sequenced from one sample in a study of technical replicates of blood from several donors. Assay: immunoSEQ multiplex PCR; the TCRdb copy retains only in-frame clones and omits some. The sample lists fewer than 85,000 clones; 85% to 95% were seen once. The specimen sequenced was T cells isolated from PBMCs. All receptors derive from a human donor in good health.

V gene TRBV28 combines with J gene TRBJ1-2; 7 bases fit TRBD1. Germline assignment: CDR1 MDHEN and CDR2 SYDVKM. The CDR3 sequence is 14 residues long. With 6 bases clipped from V and 3 bases from J, the junction kept 7 bases outside the gene matches. The CDR3 here is CASRRQGPYYGYTF. Written as DNA, the CDR3 is TGTGCCAGCAGAAGACAGGGACCCTACTATGGCTACACCTTC.

This CDR3 reads CASSDNFKQGGLTEAFF. The DNA for the CDR3 is TGTGCCAGCAGTGACAACTTCAAACAGGGGGGGTTAACTGAAGCTTTCTTT. The J gene is TRBJ1-1, the V gene TRBV25-1, with TRBD1 matching over 8 bases. This CDR3 has 17 residues. CDR1 and CDR2 (germline): MGHDK, SYGVNS. With 3 bases clipped from V and 5 bases from J, the junction kept 14 bases outside the gene matches.

This rearrangement joins TRBV28 to TRBJ2-7; D may be TRBD1 (6 bases). CDR3 size: 12 residues. Trimming left V 4 bases short and J 2 bases short, with 6 bases between. Germline CDR1 is MDHEN and CDR2 is SYDVKM. CDR3 bases: TGTGCCAGCAGTTGGGGGCCCTACGAGCAGTACTTC. Protein sequence: CASSWGPYEQYF.

The chain employs TRBV7-9 and TRBJ2-3; D uncertain. The CDR3 length is 13 residues. V shed 5 bases and J shed 6 bases, with 12 bases lying between them. Germline assignment: CDR1 SEHNR and CDR2 FQNEAQ (reference sequence). CDR3 nucleotide sequence: TGTGCCAGCAGCCCGCACGGTGCGGATACGCAGTATTTT. This codes for CASSPHGADTQYF.

The genes are TRBV7-2 and TRBJ2-1, with 9 bases aligning to TRBD1. The CDR3 is 15 amino acids. V trimming: 2 bases; J trimming: 6 bases; junction bases outside the gene matches: 5. Germline V gene data show CDR1 as SGHTA and CDR2 as FQGNSA. The CDR3 protein is CASSLPGQGLNEQFF. The DNA for the CDR3 is TGTGCCAGCAGCTTACCGGGACAGGGACTCAATGAGCAGTTCTTC.

The J gene is TRBJ2-3, the V gene TRBV30; no firm D call. The V gene's germline CDR1 is GTSNPN and CDR2 SVGIG (reference sequence). CDR3 length: 11 residues. The V end lost 8 bases, the J end lost 0 bases, and 6 bases lay between the germline ends. CDR3 amino acids: CAHGSTDTQYF. The CDR3 bases are TGTGCCCACGGTAGCACAGATACGCAGTATTTT.

This clone has only one observation. The chain is built from TRBV6-5 and TRBJ1-2; no reliable D call. V was cut by 4 bases and J by 0 bases, with 15 bases left in between. The length of the CDR3 is 16 residues. CDR1 and CDR2 (germline): MNHEY, SVGAGI. The CDR3 is CASSSRLVVPNYGYTF. CDR3 DNA: TGTGCCAGCAGTTCGCGACTGGTGGTACCTAACTATGGCTACACCTTC.

The rearrangement joins TRBV4-1 to TRBJ1-2; D unclear. The CDR3 extends over 17 amino acids. V shed 0 bases and J shed 2 bases, with 16 bases lying between them. Germline V gives CDR1 MGHRA, CDR2 YSYEKL. The CDR3: CASSQEATVGINYGYTF. The CDR3 bases are TGCGCCAGCAGCCAAGAGGCGACCGTCGGGATAAACTATGGCTACACCTTC.

V and J are TRBV28 and TRBJ2-5, with a weak D call TRBD1 (6 bases). The germline V gene has CDR1 MDHEN and CDR2 SYDVKM. The CDR3 contains 17 residues. The V end was cut by 5 bases, the J end by 0 bases, with 19 bases between. CDR3 in amino acids: CASSPQLDRTYQETQYF. CDR3 in DNA: TGTGCCAGCAGTCCCCAATTAGACAGGACGTACCAAGAGACCCAGTACTTC.

The chain recombines TRBV11-3 with TRBJ1-1, with 8 positions matching TRBD1. V gave up 1 base and J gave up 6 bases; unmatched junction bases: 7. This CDR3 contains 15 residues. CDR1 is SGHNT and CDR2 is YENEEA in the germline V gene. The CDR3 reads CASSLGTGRTAEAFF. The CDR3 DNA sequence: TGTGCCAGCAGCTTAGGGACAGGGCGGACCGCTGAAGCTTTCTTT.

The chain joins TRBV9 to TRBJ2-7; 7 bases map to TRBD1. The trim removed 4 bases at V and 2 bases at J, leaving 9 bases unmatched. This CDR3 comprises 15 residues. CDR1 is SGDLS and CDR2 is YYNGEE in the germline V gene. CDR3 amino acids: CASSLTTGSTYEQYF. The CDR3, as DNA: TGTGCCAGCAGCTTAACGACAGGGTCAACCTACGAGCAGTACTTC.

The chain joins TRBV19 to TRBJ1-1, with a tentative D call TRBD1 (5 bases). In germline, CDR1 is LNHDA, CDR2 SQIVND (reference sequence). Trimming took 3 bases from V and 0 from J, leaving 29 bases between them. The CDR3 is 21 amino acids. The CDR3 loop is CASSIAVFWTKNADMNTEAFF. The DNA of the CDR3 is TGTGCCAGTAGTATCGCTGTGTTCTGGACAAAAAATGCCGACATGAACACTGAAGCTTTCTTT.

The rearrangement links TRBV29-1 to TRBJ2-7, with 11 nucleotides matching TRBD2. Germline CDR1 SQVTM, CDR2 ANQGSEA. V gave up 6 bases and J gave up 2 bases; unmatched junction bases: 9. The CDR3 contains 15 residues. The CDR3 protein is CSVLTTSGITYEQYF. The CDR3 region has the DNA TGCAGCGTCCTTACGACTAGCGGGATAACCTACGAGCAGTACTTC.

V and J are TRBV7-6 and TRBJ1-1; D may be TRBD1 (5 bases). CDR1 and CDR2 from the germline V gene are SGHVS and FNYEAQ. Deletions cut 7 bases from V and 8 bases from J, with 20 bases between. The CDR3 runs to 14 residues. This chain's CDR3 is CASTPPRAGREAFF. The DNA of the CDR3 is TGTGCCAGCACCCCACCCCGGGCGGGACGGGAAGCTTTCTTT.

The rearrangement links TRBV6-1 to TRBJ2-7; the D gene is possibly TRBD2 (5 bases). V was clipped by 1 base and J by 2 bases, with 12 bases between them. The germline CDR1 and CDR2 sequences are MNHNS and SASEGT. The CDR3 runs to 15 residues. The CDR3 sequence: CASSEEGSSAYEQYF. CDR3 nucleotide sequence: TGTGCCAGCAGTGAAGAAGGGAGTTCCGCCTACGAGCAGTACTTC.

The CDR3 sequence: CAFSGGASDEQFF. DNA of the CDR3: TGTGCCTTTAGCGGGGGGGCCTCTGATGAGCAGTTCTTC. The genes are TRBV10-3 and TRBJ2-1; 11 bases fit TRBD2. J gave up 8 bases and V 11 bases, and 8 bases lay outside the gene matches. Germline CDR1 ENHRY, CDR2 SYGVKD. The CDR3 is 13 residues long.

This chain links TRBV6-6 with TRBJ1-1; no reliable D call. With 5 bases removed from V and 6 bases from J, the gap between germline ends came to 16 bases. CDR1 MNHNY and CDR2 SVGAGI come from the germline V gene (reference sequence). This CDR3 is built from 14 residues. CDR3 sequence reads: CASSPPNGGSEAFF. The DNA for the CDR3 is TGTGCCAGCAGTCCACCCAATGGAGGGTCTGAAGCTTTCTTT.